This entry is about one T cell receptor (beta chain). Its antigen specificity is not known. This sequence may be a read error, since a much larger clone differs from it by one base. This entry is derived from a study of spatial heterogeneity in lung cancer (dated by TCRdb to between 2018 and 2021). Some background on the complete study: Beta-chain transcripts were consistently detected in greater numbers than alpha-chain transcripts, which likely reflects a higher abundance of beta-chain transcripts. In tumor regions, TCR transcript counts showed a strong correlation with a T cell transcriptional module score derived from matched bulk RNA-seq. In the raw uncorrected reads, each unique combination of TCR and UMI appeared on average more than ten times. TCR alpha and beta repertoires were quantitatively compared across multiple tumor regions, matched nontumor lung and blood in non-small cell lung cancer. TCR repertoire features were related to nonsynonymous mutation counts determined by whole-exome sequencing of tumor tissue. Both alpha and beta chains were TCR-sequenced in samples taken at surgery, namely 220 tumor regions, under 80 matched nontumor lung samples and around 53 PBMC samples.

The time point label on this specimen signifies: sample taken at primary tumor resection. The donors were fewer than 90 patients from the lung TRACERx cohort who had early-stage, untreated non-small cell lung cancer. TCR sequencing used whole RNA extracted from tumor and nontumor lung tissue, or from cryopreserved PBMC samples, without cell sorting. Patients were selected for TCR sequencing only if sufficient RNA was available from at least two tumor regions. Before selection, tumor and adjacent nontumor lung specimens were reviewed by a lung pathologist. What the authors observed across the whole study: Counts of ubiquitous and regional expanded TCRs were found to correlate with counts of ubiquitous and regional nonsynonymous mutations, respectively. The number of expanded intratumoral alpha and beta TCRs correlated with the tumor nonsynonymous mutation count. TCR-seq was estimated to cover only approximately 6.6% of tumor T cells for alpha chains and 12% to 15% for beta chains. Additional single-cell paired TCR alpha and beta sequencing was considered necessary to confirm, at a functional level, the hypothesis that regional TCRs recognize regional mutations.

After removal of 4 bases from V and 12 bases from J, the junction retains 9 bases not matched to a gene. CDR1 and CDR2 were assigned from the germline V gene (reference sequence) as SSHAT and FNYEAQ. The CDR3 holds 15 amino acids from the cysteine to the phenylalanine. Only the CDR3 region is kept as DNA, spanning 45 bases read in frame from base 1. The library was generated by 5' RACE. Sequenced on a NextSeq 500. The TCR library protocol attached a unique molecular identifier to each TCR cDNA molecule to allow correction of PCR and sequencing errors. The source study handled its data this way. TCR identification, UMI-based error correction and CDR3 extraction were all carried out with Decombinator tools. TCRs above a frequency of 2 per 1,000, corresponding to the top 1% of the tumor frequency distribution, were defined as expanded. Expanded tumor TCRs were classed as regional if statistically deemed absent (corrected P<0.05) from at least one tumor region, otherwise ubiquitous. Rényi diversity was computed with the R vegan package after subsampling each repertoire 100 times to 5,000 TCRs. CDR3 similarity networks were constructed using string-kernel similarity of amino acid triplets, with links drawn between CDR3s whose pairwise similarity was above 0.82. Through fastp at Q25 and MiXCR, TCRdb rebuilt clones from the public reads, retaining in-frame beta chains. All rows with the same CDR3 protein become a single entry with the most common DNA and genes. The authors' filters were not applied to this entry. The sample data list some 12,000 distinct CDR3 sequences, and around an eighth of these were observed just once. About an eighth of the sample is taken by the ten largest.

Sequencing was performed on lung tumor tissue, taken at surgery. The source is a female donor with early-stage non-small cell lung cancer. Recombination connected TRBV7-7 to TRBJ2-1, with 13 bases aligning to TRBD2. The nucleotide sequence is TGTGCCAGCAGCTCGGGACTAGCGGGGATCGATGTGCAGTTCTTC. Protein translation: CASSSGLAGIDVQFF.